These 6 T cell receptor beta chains were all obtained from the same sample, sequenced in a study of early T cells in non-severe SARS-CoV-2 infection. TCRdb re-called the 5' RACE reads through MiXCR, storing one row per CDR3 protein. This table has about 100,000 distinct CDR3 sequences, 13% appearing once. The specimen was whole blood. The source of these receptors is an adult who was a healthcare worker with PCR-confirmed SARS-CoV-2 infection or an uninfected control (not recorded which).

This CDR3 reads CASSLSQANYGYTF. In nucleotides, the CDR3 is TGTGCCAGCAGTTTAAGCCAGGCCAACTATGGCTACACCTTC. The chain combines TRBV28 with TRBJ1-2; D unclear. The germline CDR1 and CDR2 sequences are MDHEN and SYDVKM. The CDR3 is made up of 14 amino acids. V lost 2 bases and J lost 2, with 9 bases in between.

This clonotype has a count of ten or more. The V and J genes are TRBV28 and TRBJ2-1; D is uncertain. The CDR3 has 11 residues. Germline V gene sequence: CDR1 MDHEN, CDR2 SYDVKM. V was trimmed by 2 bases and J by 9 bases, leaving 5 bases between them. The CDR3 protein is CASSLVGEQFF. In DNA form, the CDR3 reads TGTGCCAGCAGTTTAGTGGGTGAGCAGTTCTTC.

This clonotype occurred a few times. This sequence joins TRBV12-3 or TRBV12-4 and TRBJ1-3; D gene ambiguous. The CDR3 has 15 residues. V dropped 2 bases and J dropped 0 bases, with 8 bases sitting between them. The CDR3, as DNA: TGTGCCAGCAGTTTAATCACGGGCTCTGGAAACACCATATATTTT. Its translation: CASSLITGSGNTIYF.

This clonotype was picked up many times. The chain recombines TRBV20-1 with TRBJ1-5; D is perhaps TRBD1 (5 bases). CDR3 length equals 14 residues. Germline loops: CDR1 DFQATT, CDR2 SNEGSKA (reference sequence). Trimming cost V 5 bases and J 7 bases, with 18 bases left between them. The CDR3 spells CSAATPQGWQPQHF. As DNA, the CDR3 is TGCAGTGCTGCGACACCCCAGGGTTGGCAGCCCCAGCATTTT.

This clonotype was found a few times. This chain uses TRBV29-1 with TRBJ2-3; D gene uncertain. V lost 6 bases to trimming and J lost 6 bases, with 16 bases between them. Germline lookup yields CDR1 SQVTM and CDR2 ANQGSEA. The CDR3 spans 13 residues. CDR3 DNA: TGCAGCGTCGCCCCCGGACCCGAGGATACGCAGTATTTT. The encoded protein is CSVAPGPEDTQYF.

This clonotype has a handful of counts. The chain has TRBV2 and TRBJ2-7; D is undetermined. Trimming cost V 8 bases and J 2 bases, with 16 bases left between them. In germline, CDR1 is SNHLY, CDR2 FYNNEI. This CDR3 contains 14 residues. The CDR3 DNA follows: TGTGCCAGCGTACCACAGACTGGCACCTACGAGCAGTACTTC. It yields the protein CASVPQTGTYEQYF.